Listed below are T cell receptor beta chains from one sample, sequenced in a study of T cells in Graves' hyperthyroidism and ophthalmopathy. Via MiXCR, TCRdb re-called the multiplex PCR reads, giving one row per CDR3 protein. This sample has 300,000 to 450,000 distinct CDR3 sequences; 20% to 30% occur once, and the top ten carry about 73%. The sequenced sample was blood. The receptors here all came from a man aged 50 or older with Graves' hyperthyroidism. Each CDR3 is given with its conserved first and last residue. Each record gives: V gene, D gene, J gene, clone size, CDR3 protein, CDR3 DNA. D genes are given only for firm matches. Part of the rows lack a size; the others show once, few, many or a class for expanded clones.

v_call: TRBV19; d_call: NA; j_call: TRBJ1-2; clone_size: NA; cdr3_aa: CASSPSDSAPMVYTF; cdr3_nt: TGTGCCAGTAGCCCTTCCGACAGCGCGCCTATGGTCTACACCTTC
v_call: TRBV20-1; d_call: NA; j_call: TRBJ2-3; clone_size: few; cdr3_aa: CSAEGGAADTQYF; cdr3_nt: TGCAGTGCCGAGGGGGGGGCGGCAGATACGCAGTATTTT
v_call: TRBV5-1; d_call: TRBD1; j_call: TRBJ2-5; clone_size: NA; cdr3_aa: CASRFHGQGRETQYF; cdr3_nt: TGCGCCAGCAGGTTTCACGGACAGGGTAGAGAGACCCAGTACTTC
v_call: TRBV4-1; d_call: TRBD2; j_call: TRBJ2-7; clone_size: NA; cdr3_aa: CASSQPLLAGGSYEQYF; cdr3_nt: TGCGCCAGCAGCCAACCCTTACTAGCGGGAGGATCCTACGAGCAGTACTTC
v_call: TRBV5-1; d_call: TRBD1; j_call: TRBJ2-7; clone_size: NA; cdr3_aa: CASSLVGQGTYYEQYF; cdr3_nt: TGCGCCAGCAGCTTGGTGGGACAGGGTACTTACTACGAGCAGTACTTC
v_call: TRBV20-1; d_call: TRBD2; j_call: TRBJ2-3; clone_size: NA; cdr3_aa: CSATTSGRAEDTQYF; cdr3_nt: TGCAGTGCTACGACTAGCGGGAGGGCCGAGGATACGCAGTATTTT
v_call: TRBV7-9; d_call: NA; j_call: TRBJ1-1; clone_size: few; cdr3_aa: CASSSWDANTEAFF; cdr3_nt: TGTGCCAGCAGCTCCTGGGACGCTAACACTGAAGCTTTCTTT
v_call: TRBV19; d_call: NA; j_call: TRBJ1-5; clone_size: NA; cdr3_aa: CASMYRVSNQPQHF; cdr3_nt: TGCGCCAGTATGTACAGGGTTAGCAATCAGCCCCAGCATTTT
v_call: TRBV9; d_call: NA; j_call: TRBJ1-6; clone_size: NA; cdr3_aa: CASSAEENSPLHF; cdr3_nt: TGTGCCAGCAGCGCAGAGGAAAATTCACCCCTCCACTTT
v_call: TRBV28; d_call: NA; j_call: TRBJ2-5; clone_size: many; cdr3_aa: CASSRPSQSQYF; cdr3_nt: TGTGCCAGCAGTAGACCGTCACAGTCCCAGTACTTC
v_call: TRBV12-3/TRBV12-4; d_call: TRBD1; j_call: TRBJ2-7; clone_size: many; cdr3_aa: CASSPLDRGLDEQYF; cdr3_nt: TGTGCCAGCAGTCCCCTCGACAGGGGTCTCGACGAGCAGTACTTC
v_call: TRBV27; d_call: NA; j_call: TRBJ2-3; clone_size: few; cdr3_aa: CASRRTPLPVDTQYF; cdr3_nt: TGTGCCAGCAGAAGGACGCCTCTACCCGTAGATACGCAGTATTTT
v_call: TRBV27; d_call: NA; j_call: TRBJ2-7; clone_size: few; cdr3_aa: CASSRTLATYEQYF; cdr3_nt: TGTGCCAGCAGCCGGACTCTGGCTACCTACGAGCAGTACTTC
v_call: TRBV10-1; d_call: NA; j_call: TRBJ2-5; clone_size: NA; cdr3_aa: CASPGTQYF; cdr3_nt: TGCGCCAGCCCGGGGACCCAGTACTTC
v_call: TRBV20-1; d_call: NA; j_call: TRBJ1-2; clone_size: NA; cdr3_aa: CSARGSETNYGYTF; cdr3_nt: TGCAGTGCTAGAGGGTCCGAAACTAACTATGGCTACACCTTC
v_call: TRBV5-1; d_call: TRBD1; j_call: TRBJ2-7; clone_size: NA; cdr3_aa: CASSPQGARAYEQYF; cdr3_nt: TGCGCCAGCAGCCCTCAGGGGGCACGGGCCTACGAGCAGTACTTC
v_call: TRBV6-5; d_call: NA; j_call: TRBJ1-1; clone_size: NA; cdr3_aa: CASSYSMGKAFF; cdr3_nt: TGTGCCAGCAGTTACTCGATGGGTAAAGCTTTCTTT
v_call: TRBV19; d_call: TRBD2; j_call: TRBJ2-7; clone_size: NA; cdr3_aa: CASSITGGESYEQYF; cdr3_nt: TGTGCCAGTAGTATTACGGGGGGAGAAAGCTACGAGCAGTACTTC
v_call: TRBV11-2; d_call: TRBD2; j_call: TRBJ2-1; clone_size: few; cdr3_aa: CASSSGLAGGKEQFF; cdr3_nt: TGTGCCAGCAGCTCCGGACTAGCGGGAGGTAAAGAGCAGTTCTTC
v_call: TRBV18; d_call: TRBD1; j_call: TRBJ2-5; clone_size: NA; cdr3_aa: CASSPGTGGQYF; cdr3_nt: TGTGCCAGCTCGCCGGGGACAGGGGGCCAGTACTTC
v_call: TRBV20-1; d_call: NA; j_call: TRBJ2-2; clone_size: few; cdr3_aa: CSATRDSRNTGELFF; cdr3_nt: TGCAGTGCCACTCGGGACTCGAGGAACACCGGGGAGCTGTTTTTT
v_call: TRBV12-3/TRBV12-4; d_call: NA; j_call: TRBJ2-1; clone_size: many; cdr3_aa: CASLAPASNEQFF; cdr3_nt: TGTGCCAGCCTTGCCCCTGCGAGCAATGAGCAGTTCTTC
v_call: TRBV24-1; d_call: TRBD2; j_call: TRBJ2-3; clone_size: few; cdr3_aa: CATSDDVAGGPIDTQYF; cdr3_nt: TGTGCCACCAGTGATGACGTAGCGGGAGGGCCGATAGATACGCAGTATTTT
v_call: TRBV2; d_call: NA; j_call: TRBJ2-1; clone_size: NA; cdr3_aa: CASGTQGEQFF; cdr3_nt: TGTGCCAGCGGGACTCAGGGGGAGCAGTTCTTC
v_call: TRBV20-1; d_call: TRBD1; j_call: TRBJ1-1; clone_size: few; cdr3_aa: CSAGGQGGTEAFF; cdr3_nt: TGCAGTGCTGGGGGACAGGGGGGGACTGAAGCTTTCTTT
v_call: TRBV24-1; d_call: NA; j_call: TRBJ2-3; clone_size: NA; cdr3_aa: CATSDPGRGSTDTQYF; cdr3_nt: TGTGCCACCAGTGACCCGGGACGGGGAAGCACAGATACGCAGTATTTT
v_call: TRBV2; d_call: TRBD2; j_call: TRBJ2-7; clone_size: many; cdr3_aa: CASSFAGTSAYEQYF; cdr3_nt: TGTGCCAGCAGCTTTGCCGGGACTAGCGCGTACGAGCAGTACTTC
v_call: TRBV5-1; d_call: NA; j_call: TRBJ2-7; clone_size: many; cdr3_aa: CASSLGQMSYEQYF; cdr3_nt: TGCGCCAGCAGCCTCGGACAGATGTCCTACGAGCAGTACTTC
v_call: TRBV3-1; d_call: NA; j_call: TRBJ2-7; clone_size: NA; cdr3_aa: CASSQDSSALYEQYF; cdr3_nt: TGTGCCAGCAGCCAGGACAGTTCTGCCTTATACGAGCAGTACTTC
v_call: TRBV30; d_call: NA; j_call: TRBJ2-7; clone_size: NA; cdr3_aa: CARGTSYEQYF; cdr3_nt: TGTGCCCGCGGCACCTCCTACGAGCAGTACTTC
v_call: TRBV24-1; d_call: TRBD2; j_call: TRBJ2-7; clone_size: few; cdr3_aa: CATSDRAGGKPYEQYF; cdr3_nt: TGTGCCACCAGTGATCGGGCGGGAGGGAAGCCCTACGAGCAGTACTTC
v_call: TRBV19; d_call: NA; j_call: TRBJ2-1; clone_size: few; cdr3_aa: CASSIGGSWNEQFF; cdr3_nt: TGTGCCAGTAGTATAGGCGGTAGCTGGAATGAGCAGTTCTTC
v_call: TRBV20-1; d_call: NA; j_call: TRBJ2-1; clone_size: NA; cdr3_aa: CSARQGFNEQFF; cdr3_nt: TGCAGTGCTCGACAAGGTTTCAATGAGCAGTTCTTC